The 16 T cell receptor beta chains below were found in one sample sequenced in a study of naive and memory T cell subsets. The library had UMIs added by 3' ligation of an oligonucleotide to TCR cDNA. The SP2 primer and nested alpha and beta constant region primers amplified ligated cDNA in four rounds. One entry per CDR3 protein results from TCRdb running MiXCR on the 5' RACE reads. The data hold about 32,000 distinct CDR3 sequences, with approximately 15% observed a single time. These receptors originate from a female donor in good health.

This clonotype was found many times. The V call is TRBV20-1, the J call TRBJ1-1; D gene unclear. V was shortened by 0 bases and J by 1 base, with 9 bases between the two germline ends. This CDR3 comprises 14 residues. Germline V CDR1 and CDR2: DFQATT, SNEGSKA (reference sequence). Written as DNA, the CDR3 is TGCAGTGCTAGAGATCAGTCGGGGAACACTGAAGCTTTCTTT. This sequence encodes CSARDQSGNTEAFF.

The sample holds many counts of this clonotype. CDR3 region: CSAPVLLRGVSYNEQFF. The CDR3 DNA reads as TGCAGTGCTCCGGTCTTGTTGCGGGGGGTCTCCTACAATGAGCAGTTCTTC. This rearrangement joins TRBV20-1 to TRBJ2-1; 8 positions agree with TRBD2. The length of the CDR3 is 17 residues. Losses at the gene ends were 5 bases for V and 0 bases for J; bases not matched to a gene: 12. Germline V CDR1 and CDR2: DFQATT, SNEGSKA (reference sequence).

Notes on this clonotype: A much more abundant neighbour one base away suggests this may be a read error. V usage is TRBV7-2 and J usage is TRBJ2-6; the match to TRBD1 covers 7 bases. This CDR3 is 17 amino acids long. CDR1 SGHTA and CDR2 FQGNSA come from the germline V gene. The CDR3 is CSSSLVGQSTGANVLTF. In DNA form, the CDR3 reads TGTTCCAGCAGCTTAGTGGGACAGTCAACCGGGGCCAACGTCCTGACTTTC. Drawing the rest from reference TRBV7-2 and TRBJ2-6, the complete variable domain is GAGVSQSPSNKVTEKGKDVELRCDPISGHTALYWYRQSLGQGLEFLIYFQGNSAPDKSGLPSDRFSAERTGGSVSTLTIQRTQQEDSAVYLCSSSLVGQSTGANVLTFGAGSRLTVL.

This chain joins TRBV20-1 and TRBJ1-2; 8 positions agree with TRBD1. Trimming at V came to 5 bases and at J to 4 bases, leaving 9 bases not matched to a gene. The germline V gene has CDR1 DFQATT and CDR2 SNEGSKA (reference sequence). The CDR3 extends over 14 amino acids. CDR3 amino acids: CSAGGQGCVYGYTF. In DNA, the CDR3 is TGCAGTGCTGGAGGACAGGGCTGCGTCTATGGCTACACCTTC.

This clonotype has a handful of counts. The chain is built from TRBV18 and TRBJ1-1; tentative D call: TRBD1 (5 bases). Germline V CDR1 and CDR2: KGHSH, LQKENI. V shed 8 bases and J shed 3 bases, with 13 bases lying between them. CDR3 length: 13 amino acids. The CDR3 coding sequence is TGTGCCAGCACCACAGGAGGGCACACTGAAGCTTTCTTT. Amino acid sequence: CASTTGGHTEAFF.

This clonotype was picked up many times. The chain carries TRBV20-1 and TRBJ1-1, with D unclear. The CDR3 consists of 11 residues. Germline V gene lookup returns CDR1 DFQATT and CDR2 SNEGSKA (reference sequence). V shed 5 bases and J shed 5 bases, with 9 bases lying between them. The CDR3 DNA reads TGCAGTGCTGCCCGCTATACTGAAGCTTTCTTT. It yields the protein CSAARYTEAFF.

This clonotype has ten or more counts. V and J are TRBV10-3 and TRBJ1-2, with 7 bases aligning to TRBD1. Per the germline V gene, CDR1 is ENHRY and CDR2 is SYGVKD. The CDR3 runs to 15 residues. J gave up 0 bases and V 0 bases, and 1 base lay outside the gene matches. The chain's CDR3 is CAISESDRANYGYTF. The CDR3 DNA reads as TGTGCCATCAGTGAGTCAGACAGGGCTAACTATGGCTACACCTTC.

This clonotype came up a few times. The chain is built from TRBV12-3 or TRBV12-4 and TRBJ2-2; D call uncertain. CDR3 length: 13 amino acids. The V end was cut by 3 bases, the J end by 9 bases, with 11 bases between. The CDR3 DNA follows: TGTGCCAGCAGTTTTAAGGCCCAGCGGGAGCTGTTTTTT. It is translated as CASSFKAQRELFF.

This clonotype was observed at least ten times. The chain combines TRBV25-1 with TRBJ2-7; the D gene is possibly TRBD1 (6 bases). The CDR3 runs 13 residues. Germline-derived CDR1 and CDR2 are MGHDK and SYGVNS. The V and J ends lost 5 bases and 4 bases respectively, with 12 bases between them. As DNA, the CDR3 is TGTGCCAGCAGTTCAGGGGCGGCGTACGAGCAGTACTTC. As protein: CASSSGAAYEQYF.

This clonotype has at least ten counts. This rearrangement joins TRBV6-5 to TRBJ1-1; D is possibly TRBD1 (5 bases). Trimming took 0 bases from V and 9 from J, leaving 20 bases between them. The CDR3 is 16 residues long. The germline V gene encodes CDR1 MNHEY and CDR2 SVGAGI. This CDR3 is CASSYSLWQGGSKAFF. CDR3 in DNA: TGTGCCAGCAGTTACTCCCTCTGGCAGGGTGGTTCAAAAGCTTTCTTT.

As concerns this clonotype: A junction boundary mismatches the germline segment, possibly from a read error. The rearrangement joins TRBV10-3 to TRBJ2-1, with D unclear. Germline V gives CDR1 ENHRY, CDR2 SYGVKD. The CDR3 sequence is 19 residues long. CDR3 nucleotides: TGTGCCATCAGTGGGGATGGCAGAGACCAAATAAGTTCCTACCATGAGCAGTTCTTC. Protein product: CAISGDGRDQISSYHEQFF.

This clonotype is medium-sized in the sample. This sequence joins TRBV12-5 and TRBJ1-3, with D unresolved. The CDR3 runs 11 residues. Between the trimmed V and J ends, which lost 11 bases and 0 bases, there was a span of 5 bases. CDR1 LGHNT and CDR2 FRNRAP come from the germline V gene. Written as DNA, the CDR3 is TGTGCTTCAGGCTCTGGAAACACCATATATTTT. It codes for CASGSGNTIYF.

The genes are TRBV5-1 and TRBJ2-7; D gene uncertain. The ends were cut back, 0 bases at V and 2 bases at J, with 9 bases in the middle. The CDR3 runs to 14 residues. CDR1 and CDR2 from the germline V gene are SGHRS and YFSETQ. CDR3 bases: TGCGCCAGCAGCTTGGTTGGGGTCGCCTACGAGCAGTACTTC. Its translation is CASSLVGVAYEQYF.

Remarks on this clonotype: This may stem from a read error, because a much larger clone lies one nucleotide away. The V and J genes are TRBV29-1 and TRBJ2-5, with D uncertain. The CDR3 is 12 residues long. Per the germline V gene, CDR1 is SQVTM and CDR2 is ANQGSEA. Trimming shortened V by 4 bases and J by 1 base, and 7 bases separated the two germline ends. CDR3 nucleotides: TGCAGCGTTGTCGGCTCCCAAGAGACCCAGTACTTC. Its protein is CSVVGSQETQYF.

This clonotype turned up a few times. Mismatch with germline at one junction end may stem from a read error. The chain uses TRBV13 and TRBJ1-2, with unresolved D. This CDR3 region has 15 residues. Germline lookup yields CDR1 PRHDT and CDR2 FYEKMQ (reference sequence). In DNA, the CDR3 is TGTGCCAGCAGCGGAAAGAACATGGGGAGCTATGGCGACACCTTC. It is translated as CASSGKNMGSYGDTF.

This clonotype has just one count. The chain recombines TRBV20-1 with TRBJ2-3; 11 bases match TRBD1. Germline CDR1 reads DFQATT; CDR2 reads SNEGSKA (reference sequence). With 5 bases clipped from V and 4 bases from J, the junction kept 8 bases outside the gene matches. The CDR3 extends over 15 amino acids. The CDR3 region has the DNA TGCAGTGCTTCCGGACAGGGGGCGGGGGCAGATACGCAGTATTTT. Translation: CSASGQGAGADTQYF.